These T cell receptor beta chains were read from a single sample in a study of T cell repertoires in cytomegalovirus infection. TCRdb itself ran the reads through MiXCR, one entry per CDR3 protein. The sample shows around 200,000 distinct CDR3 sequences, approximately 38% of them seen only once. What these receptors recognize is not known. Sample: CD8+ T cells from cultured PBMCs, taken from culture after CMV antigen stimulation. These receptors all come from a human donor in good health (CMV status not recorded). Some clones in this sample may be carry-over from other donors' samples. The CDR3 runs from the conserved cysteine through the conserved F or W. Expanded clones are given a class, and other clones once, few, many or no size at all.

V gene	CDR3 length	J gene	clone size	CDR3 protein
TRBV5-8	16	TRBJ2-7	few	CASTFSLQAGSYEQYF
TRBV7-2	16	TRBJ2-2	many	CASSLFGGSNTGELFF
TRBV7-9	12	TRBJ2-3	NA	CASSSSADTQYF
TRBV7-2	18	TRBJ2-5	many	CASSLAASGGRLGETQYF
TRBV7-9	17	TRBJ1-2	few	CASSDPTEVRFNYGYTF
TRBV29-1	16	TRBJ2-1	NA	CSVGVAGMGRDNEQFF
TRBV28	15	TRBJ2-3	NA	CASNAGQGPTDTQYF
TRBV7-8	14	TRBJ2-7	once	CGSSSGTPGDEQYF
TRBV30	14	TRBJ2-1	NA	CAVDPGTSALGQFF
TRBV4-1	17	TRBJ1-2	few	CASSQEFAGTVDYGYTF
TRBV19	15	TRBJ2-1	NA	CASSIRREVVDEQFF
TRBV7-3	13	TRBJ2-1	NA	CASGSGGASEQFF
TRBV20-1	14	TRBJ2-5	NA	CSASSSWGRGTQYF
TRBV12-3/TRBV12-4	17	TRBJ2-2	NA	CASSFGDRGVGTGELFF
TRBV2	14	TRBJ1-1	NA	CATQKTGGDTEAFF
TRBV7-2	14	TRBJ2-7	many	CASSLDGSSYEQYF
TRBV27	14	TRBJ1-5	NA	CASSSTESNQPQHF
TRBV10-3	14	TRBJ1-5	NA	CAISEDRGNQPQHF
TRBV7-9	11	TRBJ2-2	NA	CASTPTGELFF
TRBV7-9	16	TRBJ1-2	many	CASSPGTGAVNYGYTF
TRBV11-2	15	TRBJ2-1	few	CASSLAGVSYNEQFF
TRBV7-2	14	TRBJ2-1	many	CASSRGSSYNEQFF
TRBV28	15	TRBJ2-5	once	CASSWGTVYQETQYF
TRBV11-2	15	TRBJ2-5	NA	CASSKRTALKETQYF
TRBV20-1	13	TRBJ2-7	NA	CSAKTGLWNEQYF
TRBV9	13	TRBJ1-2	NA	CASSPGEGYGYTF
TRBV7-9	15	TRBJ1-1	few	CASGLKGDGNTEAFF
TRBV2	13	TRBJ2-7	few	CASSVDRWDEQYF
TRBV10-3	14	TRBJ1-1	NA	CAIKTGPFDTEAFF
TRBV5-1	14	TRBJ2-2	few	CASSLFWDTGELFF
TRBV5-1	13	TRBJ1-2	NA	CASSLHLSYGYTF
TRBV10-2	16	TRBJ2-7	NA	CASSESNGRAIYEQYF
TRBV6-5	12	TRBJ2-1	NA	CASSRGFDEQFF
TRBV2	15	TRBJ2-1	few	CASSESSGRDNEQFF
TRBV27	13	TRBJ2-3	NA	CASSWGRTDTQYF
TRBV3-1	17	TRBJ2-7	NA	CASSQDWEGANDYEQYF
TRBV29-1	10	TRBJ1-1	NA	CSVVDRGSFF
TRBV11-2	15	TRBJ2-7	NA	CASSVEAGTPYEQYF
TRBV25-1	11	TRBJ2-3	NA	CASTRGDTQYF
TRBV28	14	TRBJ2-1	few	CASSLLAGWNEQFF
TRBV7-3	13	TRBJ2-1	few	CASSISWGDEQFF
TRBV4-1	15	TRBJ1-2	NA	CASSNGRLANYGYTF
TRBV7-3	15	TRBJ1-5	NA	CASSRDGTSNQPQHF
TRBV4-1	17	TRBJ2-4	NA	CASSQVDMGQTFGIQYF
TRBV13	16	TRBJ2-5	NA	CASSQRLAGFQETQYF
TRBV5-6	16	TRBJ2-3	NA	CASSLEGAGPRNTQYF
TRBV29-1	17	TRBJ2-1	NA	CSVVGRRKRSSYNEQFF
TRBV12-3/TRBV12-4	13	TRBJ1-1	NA	CASILTGNTEAFF
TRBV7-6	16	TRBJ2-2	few	CASSLAFFRNTGELFF
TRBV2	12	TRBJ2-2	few	CAGELAFGELFF
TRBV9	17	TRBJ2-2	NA	CASSARGRADPTGELFF
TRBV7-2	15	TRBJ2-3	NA	CASSLTSGRSDTQYF
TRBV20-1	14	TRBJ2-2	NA	CSGTGRRYTGELFF
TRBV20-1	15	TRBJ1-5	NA	CSAREDSGSNQPQHF